These 17 T cell receptor beta chains were sequenced from one sample in a study of T cells in Graves' hyperthyroidism and ophthalmopathy (dated by TCRdb to about 2019). Libraries were prepared through multiplex PCR. Sequencing was carried out with an Illumina HiSeq 2000. TCR beta CDR3 regions were amplified from RNA transcripts. The first round of RT-PCR for the TCR CDR3 was performed with the HTBI primer set and the Qiagen OneStep RT-PCR kit. TCRdb handled the public reads itself, with Q25 trimming in fastp and clone calling in MiXCR, and kept productive beta chains. Each entry is one CDR3 protein sequence, shown with its most common DNA and genes. This sample is represented by about 840,000 distinct CDR3 sequences; about 38% of them were singletons. The ten biggest clones cover roughly 8.3% of the sample. The sequencing sample was made of blood. The receptors were sampled from a man aged 18 to 30 with Graves' hyperthyroidism.

This clonotype was seen only a few times. Germline is not matched at one junction end, which may reflect a read error. V gene TRBV10-3 combines with J gene TRBJ2-7; 9 positions agree with TRBD2. CDR1 and CDR2 from the germline V gene are ENHRY and SYGVKD. This CDR3 is built from 16 residues. CDR3 sequence: CASSYVRLAVLYEQYF. The CDR3 nucleotides are TGTGCCAGCAGTTACGTCCGACTAGCGGTCCTCTACGAGCAGTACTTC.

The chain links TRBV29-1 to TRBJ1-2; no reliable D call. V dropped 2 bases and J dropped 6 bases, with 7 bases sitting between them. The V gene's germline CDR1 is SQVTM and CDR2 ANQGSEA. This CDR3 contains 11 residues. This chain's CDR3 is CSVESGDGYTF. The CDR3 nucleotides are TGCAGCGTTGAATCCGGGGATGGCTACACCTTC.

This clonotype was seen at least ten times. The rearrangement uses TRBV7-8 and TRBJ1-2, with D uncertain. Trimming removed 6 bases from V and 7 bases from J, with 18 bases in between. Germline V gene lookup returns CDR1 SGHVS and CDR2 FQNEAQ. CDR3 length: 14 amino acids. The CDR3 is CASSVNLESSGYTF. The CDR3 nucleotides read TGTGCCAGCAGTGTTAACCTGGAGTCTAGTGGCTACACCTTC.

Regarding this clonotype: A junction end diverges from the germline sequence, so it may reflect a read error. This rearrangement joins TRBV7-2 to TRBJ1-5; D is uncertain. The CDR3 runs 15 residues. Per germline, CDR1 SGHTA and CDR2 FQGNSA. The CDR3 sequence is CASSLAVRLDQPQHF. The CDR3 DNA reads as TGTGCCAGCAGTTTAGCGGTCAGGTTAGATCAGCCCCAGCATTTT.

This clonotype was detected ten times or more. This chain joins TRBV19 and TRBJ1-1, with TRBD1 as a possible D gene (6 bases). Trimming pared 6 bases from V and 4 bases from J, leaving 12 bases between. Germline CDR1 is LNHDA and CDR2 is SQIVND (reference sequence). This CDR3 is built from 13 residues. The CDR3 DNA is TGTGCCAGTAGCGCTGGGACATCCACTGAAGCTTTCTTT. Residues: CASSAGTSTEAFF.

The chain joins TRBV9 to TRBJ2-7; TRBD1 might be the D (6 bases). The better agreement between TRBJ2-1 and the DNA end casts doubt on the J call. CDR1 is SGDLS, CDR2 YYNGEE, per germline. CDR3 size: 12 residues. The CDR3 DNA is TGTGCCAGCAGCGTAGAGGGGGATGAGCAGTTCTTC. Translating it yields CASSVEGDEQFF.

This clonotype has only a few counts. The rearrangement uses TRBV12-3 or TRBV12-4 and TRBJ1-5; D remains ambiguous. The CDR3 extends over 16 amino acids. V was pared by 7 bases and J by 0 bases, with 16 bases between. The CDR3 DNA is TGTGCCAGCATCCAGGATGGGCCTTATAGCAATCAGCCCCAGCATTTT. Its protein product is CASIQDGPYSNQPQHF.

Remarks on this clonotype: Its ends do not fully match the called genes, so a read error is possible. The chain links TRBV7-6 to TRBJ2-5, with D possibly being TRBD1 (5 bases). The CDR3 runs 14 residues. Germline-derived CDR1 and CDR2 are SGHVS and FNYEAQ. The CDR3, as DNA: TGTGCCAGCAGCCCCAGGGCAGCCCAAGGGACCCAGTACTTC. This gives the protein CASSPRAAQGTQYF.

As to this clonotype: This may stem from a read error, because a much larger clone lies one nucleotide away. V usage is TRBV7-6 and J usage is TRBJ1-5, with 8 bases lining up with TRBD1. CDR1 and CDR2 (germline): SGHVS, FNYEAQ. J was trimmed by 9 bases and V by 5 bases; bases with no gene match: 12. The CDR3 consists of 15 residues. CDR3 amino acids: CASSLGQGLYPPQHF. The CDR3 DNA follows: TGTGCCAGCAGCCTAGGACAGGGACTCTATCCGCCCCAGCATTTT.

The chain is built from TRBV19 and TRBJ1-1; D gene unclear. The V end lost 10 bases, the J end lost 0 bases, and 27 bases lay between the germline ends. CDR3 length: 18 residues. The germline V gene encodes CDR1 LNHDA and CDR2 SQIVND (reference sequence). CDR3 residues: CATNKGLGVQILNTEAFF. The CDR3, as DNA: TGTGCCACCAATAAAGGGTTGGGAGTACAGATATTGAACACTGAAGCTTTCTTT. Supplemented by reference TRBV19 and TRBJ1-1, the full variable domain reads DGGITQSPKYLFRKEGQNVTLSCEQNLNHDAMYWYRQDPGQGLRLIYYSQIVNDFQKGDIAEGYSVSREKKESFPLTVTSAQKNPTAFYLCATNKGLGVQILNTEAFFGQGTRLTVV.

J is TRBJ2-7 and V is TRBV6-1; D gene ambiguous. Germline CDR1 reads MNHNS; CDR2 reads SASEGT. The germline V and J ends were trimmed by 7 bases and 3 bases, with 19 bases remaining between them. The CDR3 length is 15 residues. As DNA, the CDR3 is TGTGCCAGCACCATAGGTAGGAGATCCCTCTACGAGCAGTACTTC. Translating gives CASTIGRRSLYEQYF.

This clonotype was counted many times. The genes are TRBV10-3 and TRBJ1-4; D is unresolved. This CDR3 contains 16 residues. From germline, CDR1 is ENHRY and CDR2 SYGVKD. Trimming removed 3 bases at V and 0 bases at J, with 11 bases between. The CDR3 region is CAISDRGFATNEKLFF. CDR3 DNA sequence: TGTGCCATCAGTGACCGAGGGTTTGCAACTAATGAAAAACTGTTTTTT.

This chain connects TRBV2 to TRBJ2-2; TRBD2 agrees at 7 bases. From germline, CDR1 is SNHLY and CDR2 FYNNEI. V lost 0 bases and J lost 1; bases outside the gene matches: 5. CDR3 length: 17 amino acids. The CDR3 DNA follows: TGTGCCAGCAGTGAAGCTCTGACTAGCCTGAACACCGGGGAGCTGTTTTTT. Protein: CASSEALTSLNTGELFF. Drawing the rest from reference TRBV2 and TRBJ2-2, the complete variable domain is EPEVTQTPSHQVTQMGQEVILRCVPISNHLYFYWYRQILGQKVEFLVSFYNNEISEKSEIFDDQFSVERPDGSNFTLKIRSTKLEDSAMYFCASSEALTSLNTGELFFGEGSRLTVL.

This clonotype was observed a single time. The chain uses TRBV7-9 and TRBJ1-2; D is ambiguous. The CDR3 has 12 amino acids. Trimming removed 11 bases at V and 6 bases at J, with 16 bases between. The germline V gene has CDR1 SEHNR and CDR2 FQNEAQ (reference sequence). CDR3 DNA: TGTGCCGGACTAGGCGACTGGGATGGCTACACCTTC. Encoded protein: CAGLGDWDGYTF. The whole variable domain, remainder taken from reference TRBV7-9 and TRBJ1-2, is DTGVSQNPRHKITKRGQNVTFRCDPISEHNRLYWYRQTLGQGPEFLTYFQNEAQLEKSRLLSDRFSAERPKGSFSTLEIQRTEQGDSAMYLCAGLGDWDGYTFGSGTRLTVV.

The DNA of the CDR3 is TGTGCCACCGGACAGCAAGAGACCCAGCATTTT. It yields the protein CATGQQETQHF. V and J are TRBV10-3 and TRBJ1-5, with D possibly being TRBD1 (6 bases). Germline values: CDR1 ENHRY, CDR2 SYGVKD. The CDR3 contains 11 residues. Trimming left V 10 bases short and J 11 bases short, with 15 bases between.

The chain combines TRBV14 with TRBJ2-2, with 7 nucleotides matching TRBD1. Per the germline V gene, CDR1 is SGHDN and CDR2 is FVKESK. The CDR3 sequence is 14 residues long. Unmatched junction bases numbered 8, after V lost 5 bases and J lost 8 bases. The CDR3 here is CASSSRPGQGELFF. CDR3 nucleotides: TGTGCCAGCAGCTCCCGCCCGGGACAGGGGGAGCTGTTTTTT.

The chain has TRBV7-2 and TRBJ1-4; TRBD1 matches at 9 bases. The germline CDR1 and CDR2 sequences are SGHTA and FQGNSA. V was pared by 4 bases and J by 1 base, with 7 bases of the junction left unmatched. This CDR3 comprises 17 residues. The CDR3 sequence: CASSSTGGVRTNEKLFF. The CDR3 coding sequence is TGTGCCAGCAGCTCCACAGGGGGCGTAAGAACTAATGAAAAACTGTTTTTT.